This TCR beta chain emerged from a study of shared clonotypes between healthy human individuals. Findings and limits, study-wide: Shared clonotypes: approximately 5.3% naive CD4, roughly 3.8% naive CD8, roughly 2.4% memory CD4, about 0.41% memory CD8.

The protocol was immunoSEQ multiplex PCR, while the TCRdb copy is restricted to in-frame clones and leaves out a portion. Among about 300,000 clones listed, approximately 74% were seen once. Germline loops: CDR1 MNHNS, CDR2 SASEGT. The V gene lost 4 bases and the J gene lost 2 bases, with 9 bases spanning the gap. The CDR3 is 15 amino acids. A note on this clone: The antigen is not known.

The chain employs TRBV6-1 and TRBJ2-6; D unclear. The TCR comes from a man aged 25-45 years in good health. Material for sequencing was memory CD4+ T cells sorted from blood. Stated subset: CD45RA-negative fraction. The CDR3 protein is CASSVWAAGANVLTF. The CDR3 region has the DNA TGTGCCAGCAGTGTCTGGGCTGCTGGGGCCAACGTCCTGACTTTC.